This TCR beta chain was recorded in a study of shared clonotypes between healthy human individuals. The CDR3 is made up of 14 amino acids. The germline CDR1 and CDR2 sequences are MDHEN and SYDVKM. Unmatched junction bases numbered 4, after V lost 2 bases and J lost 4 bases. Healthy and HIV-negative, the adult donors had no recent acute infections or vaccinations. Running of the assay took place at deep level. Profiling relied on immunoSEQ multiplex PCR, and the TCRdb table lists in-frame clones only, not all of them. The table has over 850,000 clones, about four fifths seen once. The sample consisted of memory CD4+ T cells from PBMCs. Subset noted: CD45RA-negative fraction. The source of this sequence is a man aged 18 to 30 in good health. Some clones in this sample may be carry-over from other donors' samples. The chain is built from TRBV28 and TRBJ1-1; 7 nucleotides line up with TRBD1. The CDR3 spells CASSLVAGGTEAFF. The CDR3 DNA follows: TGTGCCAGCAGTTTAGTTGCAGGGGGCACTGAAGCTTTCTTT.